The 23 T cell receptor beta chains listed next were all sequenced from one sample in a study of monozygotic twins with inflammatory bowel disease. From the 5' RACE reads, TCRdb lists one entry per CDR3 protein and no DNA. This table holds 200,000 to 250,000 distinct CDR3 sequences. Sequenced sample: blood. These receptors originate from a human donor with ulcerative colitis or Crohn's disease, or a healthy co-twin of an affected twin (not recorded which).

The CDR3 sequence: CASSQDILAKETQYF. The rearrangement links TRBV4-2 to TRBJ2-5; TCRdb's D gene call, TRBD2, goes unchecked for lack of DNA. CDR3 size: 15 residues. CDR1 and CDR2 from the germline V gene are LGHNA and YNFKEQ.

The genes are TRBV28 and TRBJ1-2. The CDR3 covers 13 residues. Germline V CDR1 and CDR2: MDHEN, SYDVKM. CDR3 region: CASSLKWAWGYTF.

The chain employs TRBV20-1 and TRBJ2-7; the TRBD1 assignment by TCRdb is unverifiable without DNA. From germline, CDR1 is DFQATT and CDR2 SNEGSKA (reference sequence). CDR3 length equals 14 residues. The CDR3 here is CSARARGGAYEQYF.

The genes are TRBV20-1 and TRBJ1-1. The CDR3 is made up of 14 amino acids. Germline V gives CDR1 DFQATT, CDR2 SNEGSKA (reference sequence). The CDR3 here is CSAPSDGRNTEAFF.

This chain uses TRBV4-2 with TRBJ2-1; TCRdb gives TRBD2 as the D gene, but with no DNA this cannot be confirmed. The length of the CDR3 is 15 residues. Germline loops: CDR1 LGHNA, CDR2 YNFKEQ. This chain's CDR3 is CASSQDASLGNEQFF.

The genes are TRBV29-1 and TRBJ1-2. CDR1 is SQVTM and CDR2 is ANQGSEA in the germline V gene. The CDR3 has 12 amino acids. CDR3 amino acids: CSVADKPYGYTF.

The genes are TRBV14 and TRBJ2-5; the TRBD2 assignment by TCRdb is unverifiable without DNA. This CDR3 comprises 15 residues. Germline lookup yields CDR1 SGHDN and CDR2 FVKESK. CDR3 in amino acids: CASSQEEGGQETQYF.

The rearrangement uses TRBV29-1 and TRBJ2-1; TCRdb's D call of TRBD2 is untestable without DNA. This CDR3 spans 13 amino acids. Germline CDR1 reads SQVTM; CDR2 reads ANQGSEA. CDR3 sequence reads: CSVDSALYNEQFF.

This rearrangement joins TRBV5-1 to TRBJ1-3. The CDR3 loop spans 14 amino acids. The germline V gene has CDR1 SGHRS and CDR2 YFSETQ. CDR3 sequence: CASSLEALGNTIYF.

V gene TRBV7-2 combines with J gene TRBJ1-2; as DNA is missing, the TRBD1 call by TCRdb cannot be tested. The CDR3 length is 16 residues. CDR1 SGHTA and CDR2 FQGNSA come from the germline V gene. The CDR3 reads CASSLANQPGAYGYTF.

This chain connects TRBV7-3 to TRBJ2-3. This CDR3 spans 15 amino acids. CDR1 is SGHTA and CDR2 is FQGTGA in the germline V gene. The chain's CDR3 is CASSLRGSGTDTQYF.

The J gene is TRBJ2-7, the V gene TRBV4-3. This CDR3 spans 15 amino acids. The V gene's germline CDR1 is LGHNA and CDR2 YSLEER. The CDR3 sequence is CASSQGYTGTYEQYF.

This CDR3 is CASSWGELSYNEQFF. The V call is TRBV27, the J call TRBJ2-1; TCRdb picks TRBD2, but there is no DNA to check that call. This CDR3 contains 15 residues. From germline, CDR1 is MNHEY and CDR2 SMNVEV (reference sequence).

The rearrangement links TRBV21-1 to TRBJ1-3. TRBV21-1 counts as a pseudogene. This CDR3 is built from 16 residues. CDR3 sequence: CASSKPKALSGNTIYF.

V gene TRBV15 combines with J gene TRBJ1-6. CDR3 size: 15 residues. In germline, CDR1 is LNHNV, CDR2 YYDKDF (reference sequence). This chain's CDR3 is CATSSGLGALGTLHF.

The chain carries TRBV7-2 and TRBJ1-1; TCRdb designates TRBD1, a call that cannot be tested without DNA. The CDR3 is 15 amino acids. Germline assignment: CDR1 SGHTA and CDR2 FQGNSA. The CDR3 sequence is CASSPGRGARTEAFF.

The CDR3 region is CASTSSQGGYTF. The rearrangement joins TRBV12-3 or TRBV12-4 to TRBJ1-2; the TCRdb call, TRBD1, lacks DNA for checking. The CDR3 loop spans 12 amino acids.

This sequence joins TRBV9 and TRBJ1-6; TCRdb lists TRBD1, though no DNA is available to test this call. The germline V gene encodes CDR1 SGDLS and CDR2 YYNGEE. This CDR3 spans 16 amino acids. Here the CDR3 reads CASSGAGPNFYSPLHF.

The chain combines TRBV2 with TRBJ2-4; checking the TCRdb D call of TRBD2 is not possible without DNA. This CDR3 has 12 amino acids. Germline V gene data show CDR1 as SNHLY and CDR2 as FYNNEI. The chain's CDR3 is CASCPSLNIQYF.

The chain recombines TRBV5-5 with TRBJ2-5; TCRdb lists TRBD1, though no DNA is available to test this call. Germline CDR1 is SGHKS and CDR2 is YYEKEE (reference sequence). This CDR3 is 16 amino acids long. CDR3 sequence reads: CASSPRLTALKETQYF.

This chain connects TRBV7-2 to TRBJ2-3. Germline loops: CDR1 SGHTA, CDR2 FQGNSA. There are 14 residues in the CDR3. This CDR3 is CASSLASGTDTQYF.

CDR3 amino acids: CSAYLADTQYF. This rearrangement joins TRBV29-1 to TRBJ2-3. The CDR3 is 11 residues long. Germline CDR1 is SQVTM and CDR2 is ANQGSEA.

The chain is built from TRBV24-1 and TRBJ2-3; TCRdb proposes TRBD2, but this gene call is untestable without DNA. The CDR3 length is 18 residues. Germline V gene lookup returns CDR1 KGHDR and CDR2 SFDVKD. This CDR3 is CATSDGTNSGAVTDTQYF.